These 16 T cell receptor beta chains were sequenced from one sample in a study of STAT3 mutations in large granular lymphocyte leukemia. The assay was immunoSEQ multiplex PCR, and TCRdb's table has in-frame clones only and misses some. The sample lists some 28,000 clones, more than 60% occurring once. Their antigens remain unidentified. Study-wide points: In T-cell large granular lymphocyte leukemia, about half of patients showed multiple immunodominant subclonotypes.

The specimen sequenced was peripheral blood mononuclear cells. The origin of the receptors is a woman aged 45-65 years with T-cell large granular lymphocyte leukemia. Some clones in this sample may be carry-over from other donors' samples.

Written as DNA, the CDR3 is TGCGCCAGCAGTCCCAGGTTGGAGCGGGGGACCTACAATGAGCAGTTCTTC. Protein product: CASSPRLERGTYNEQFF. V usage is TRBV4-1 and J usage is TRBJ2-1; 8 bases are a match to TRBD2. The CDR3 extends over 17 amino acids. With 6 bases clipped from V and 2 bases from J, the junction kept 12 bases outside the gene matches. From germline, CDR1 is MGHRA and CDR2 YSYEKL.

This clone was seen a single time. The J gene is TRBJ2-1, the V gene TRBV5-4; D not resolved. V lost 0 bases to trimming and J lost 1 base, with 2 bases between them. Germline lookup yields CDR1 SGHNT and CDR2 YYREEE (reference sequence). The CDR3 is 13 amino acids. As DNA, the CDR3 is TGTGCCAGCAGCTTGGATTCCTACAATGAGCAGTTCTTC. Protein product: CASSLDSYNEQFF.

This chain connects TRBV28 to TRBJ1-2; 7 bases agree with TRBD1. This CDR3 has 13 amino acids. V dropped 7 bases and J dropped 7; count of bases not matched to a gene: 9. Germline values: CDR1 MDHEN, CDR2 SYDVKM. CDR3 sequence (DNA): TGTGCCAGCACCCCAGACAGGGCTGTTGGCTACACCTTC. This sequence encodes CASTPDRAVGYTF.

The V gene is TRBV5-1, the J gene TRBJ2-7; 7 nucleotides align to TRBD1. V was pared by 0 bases and J by 3 bases, with 3 bases of the junction left unmatched. The CDR3 runs to 14 residues. Germline V CDR1 and CDR2: SGHRS, YFSETQ. CDR3 in amino acids: CASSLATGNYEQYF. The CDR3 nucleotides read TGCGCCAGCAGCTTGGCGACAGGGAACTACGAGCAGTACTTC. The whole variable domain, remainder taken from reference TRBV5-1 and TRBJ2-7, is KAGVTQTPRYLIKTRGQQVTLSCSPISGHRSVSWYQQTPGQGLQFLFEYFSETQRNKGNFPGRFSGRQFSNSRSEMNVSTLELGDSALYLCASSLATGNYEQYFGPGTRLTVT.

J is TRBJ1-1 and V is TRBV28; 7 nucleotides agree with TRBD1. CDR1 MDHEN and CDR2 SYDVKM come from the germline V gene. The CDR3 runs 14 residues. The V gene end was trimmed by 3 bases and the J gene end by 10 bases; junction bases not matched to a gene: 11. CDR3 sequence reads: CASSFIRDRVLAFF. CDR3 DNA: TGTGCCAGCAGTTTCATCCGAGACAGGGTGTTAGCTTTCTTT.

This chain links TRBV4-1 with TRBJ1-1, with D uncertain. This CDR3 region has 17 residues. Germline CDR1 is MGHRA and CDR2 is YSYEKL. The V end lost 4 bases, the J end lost 0 bases, and 18 bases lay between the germline ends. The CDR3 DNA reads TGCGCCAGCAGCCTTCCGTACCCTGACATCATGAACACTGAAGCTTTCTTT. Translating gives CASSLPYPDIMNTEAFF.

The gene calls are TRBV7-3 and TRBJ2-3; possible D gene TRBD2, 5 bases. The CDR3 length is 15 residues. V was shortened by 5 bases and J by 0 bases, with 12 bases between the two germline ends. Germline CDR1 SGHTA, CDR2 FQGTGA. The CDR3 loop reads CASSRSALSTDTQYF. As DNA, the CDR3 is TGTGCCAGCAGCCGTAGCGCGCTTAGCACAGATACGCAGTATTTT.

The chain employs TRBV7-2 and TRBJ2-2; the D gene is possibly TRBD2 (5 bases). The CDR3 extends over 15 amino acids. Trimming left V 1 base short and J 8 bases short, with 14 bases between. In germline, CDR1 is SGHTA, CDR2 FQGNSA. The CDR3 region is CASSLEVGVRGELFF. The CDR3 DNA follows: TGTGCCAGCAGCTTAGAGGTCGGGGTTCGAGGGGAGCTGTTTTTT.

There are a few counts of this clone. The DNA of the CDR3 is TGTGCCAGCTCGTTGCGAGACGGCAATCAGCCCCAGCATTTT. It is translated as CASSLRDGNQPQHF. The chain joins TRBV27 to TRBJ1-5, with D uncertain. The germline gives CDR1 MNHEY, CDR2 SMNVEV (reference sequence). This CDR3 comprises 14 residues. V was cut by 8 bases and J by 2 bases, with 13 bases left in between.

The chain is built from TRBV30 and TRBJ2-2; 7 bases are a match to TRBD2. After removal of 3 bases from V and 5 bases from J, the junction contained 9 bases not matched to a gene. CDR3 length: 15 amino acids. CDR1 is GTSNPN and CDR2 is SVGIG in the germline V gene (reference sequence). The CDR3 loop is CAWRPGGVRTGELFF. Here the CDR3 DNA reads TGTGCCTGGAGGCCTGGGGGGGTAAGGACCGGGGAGCTGTTTTTT.

This chain links TRBV7-2 with TRBJ2-7; 11 nucleotides line up with TRBD1. There are 15 residues in the CDR3. Trimming cost V 5 bases and J 2 bases; bases outside gene matches: 5. The germline V gene encodes CDR1 SGHTA and CDR2 FQGNSA. CDR3 DNA sequence: TGTGCCAGCAGCCCCCCGGGACAGGGGGCCTACGAGCAGTACTTC. This translates into CASSPPGQGAYEQYF. The full variable domain, in which reference TRBV7-2 and TRBJ2-7 provide the parts outside the CDR3, is GAGVSQSPSNKVTEKGKDVELRCDPISGHTALYWYRQSLGQGLEFLIYFQGNSAPDKSGLPSDRFSAERTGGSVSTLTIQRTQQEDSAVYLCASSPPGQGAYEQYFGPGTRLTVT.

The chain couples TRBV18 to TRBJ1-4; 7 bases line up with TRBD1. The CDR3 sequence is 18 residues long. The V gene end was trimmed by 4 bases and the J gene end by 0 bases; junction bases not matched to a gene: 11. Germline V gene sequence: CDR1 KGHSH, CDR2 LQKENI. Here the CDR3 reads CASSQSPGQISTNEKLFF. The CDR3 nucleotides are TGTGCCAGCTCACAAAGTCCGGGACAGATATCAACTAATGAAAAACTGTTTTTT.

This chain links TRBV28 with TRBJ2-7; perhaps TRBD2 as D (6 bases). This CDR3 region has 15 residues. The V end was cut by 3 bases, the J end by 0 bases, with 12 bases between. Germline V CDR1 and CDR2: MDHEN, SYDVKM. This chain's CDR3 is CASSFVSGTSYEQYF. As DNA, the CDR3 is TGTGCCAGCAGTTTCGTTAGCGGAACCTCCTACGAGCAGTACTTC. The entire variable domain, with the rest obtained from reference TRBV28 and TRBJ2-7, is as follows: DVKVTQSSRYLVKRTGEKVFLECVQDMDHENMFWYRQDPGLGLRLIYFSYDVKMKEKGDIPEGYSVSREKKERFSLILESASTNQTSMYLCASSFVSGTSYEQYFGPGTRLTVT.

V gene TRBV7-9 combines with J gene TRBJ2-7, with D possibly TRBD1 on 6 matching bases. Germline V gene lookup returns CDR1 SEHNR and CDR2 FQNEAQ (reference sequence). CDR3 length: 14 amino acids. V gave up 8 bases and J gave up 7 bases, with 21 bases separating them. CDR3 residues: CASLVTGKLEEQYF. DNA of the CDR3: TGTGCCAGCTTGGTTACAGGGAAATTGGAAGAGCAGTACTTC.

The chain recombines TRBV6-5 with TRBJ1-1; 7 positions match TRBD1. Trimming removed 7 bases from V and 1 base from J; junction bases left unmatched: 6. CDR1 is MNHEY, CDR2 SVGAGI, per germline. The CDR3 has 14 amino acids. CDR3 sequence (DNA): TGTGCCAGCAAAAGGGACAGCTCGAACACTGAAGCTTTCTTT. The encoded protein is CASKRDSSNTEAFF.

The chain links TRBV5-8 to TRBJ1-1, with D perhaps matching TRBD1 (6 bases). CDR1 SGHTS and CDR2 YDEGEE come from the germline V gene. The CDR3 covers 17 residues. V was pared by 4 bases and J by 2 bases, with 21 bases between. CDR3 coding DNA: TGTGCCAGCAGCCGCCGGCCTAACAGGGTTAAAAACACTGAAGCTTTCTTT. Translating gives CASSRRPNRVKNTEAFF.